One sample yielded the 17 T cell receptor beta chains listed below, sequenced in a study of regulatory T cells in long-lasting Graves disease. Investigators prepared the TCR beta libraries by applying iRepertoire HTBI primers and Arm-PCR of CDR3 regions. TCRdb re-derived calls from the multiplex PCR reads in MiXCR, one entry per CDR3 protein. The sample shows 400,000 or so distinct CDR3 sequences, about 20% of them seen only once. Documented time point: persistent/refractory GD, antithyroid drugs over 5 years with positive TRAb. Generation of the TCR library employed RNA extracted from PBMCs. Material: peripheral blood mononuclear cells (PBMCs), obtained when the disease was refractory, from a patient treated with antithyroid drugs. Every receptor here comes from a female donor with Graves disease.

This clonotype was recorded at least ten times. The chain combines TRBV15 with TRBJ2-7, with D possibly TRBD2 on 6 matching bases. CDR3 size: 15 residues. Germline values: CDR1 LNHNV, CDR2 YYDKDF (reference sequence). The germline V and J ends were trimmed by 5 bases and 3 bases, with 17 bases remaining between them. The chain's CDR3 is CATSGDSGGHYEQYF. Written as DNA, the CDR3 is TGTGCCACCAGCGGGGATAGCGGAGGACACTACGAGCAGTACTTC.

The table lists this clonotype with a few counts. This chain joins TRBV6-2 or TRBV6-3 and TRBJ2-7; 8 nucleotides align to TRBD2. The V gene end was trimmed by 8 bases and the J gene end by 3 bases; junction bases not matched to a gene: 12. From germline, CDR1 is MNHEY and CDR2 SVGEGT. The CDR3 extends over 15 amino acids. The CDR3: CASSTLREGIYEQYF. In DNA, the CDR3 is TGTGCCAGCTCCACGCTTCGGGAGGGTATCTACGAGCAGTACTTC.

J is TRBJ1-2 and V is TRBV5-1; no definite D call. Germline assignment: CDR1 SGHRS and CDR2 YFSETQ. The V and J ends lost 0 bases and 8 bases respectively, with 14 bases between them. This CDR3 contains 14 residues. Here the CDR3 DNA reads TGCGCCAGCAGCTTGGTTTACGGGTCTAAGGGCTACACCTTC. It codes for CASSLVYGSKGYTF.

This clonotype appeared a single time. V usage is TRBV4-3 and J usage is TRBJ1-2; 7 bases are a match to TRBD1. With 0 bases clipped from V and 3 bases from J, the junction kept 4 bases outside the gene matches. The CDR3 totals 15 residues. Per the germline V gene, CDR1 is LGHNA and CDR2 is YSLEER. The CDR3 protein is CASSQEQGLYYGYTF. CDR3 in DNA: TGCGCCAGCAGCCAAGAACAGGGGCTATACTATGGCTACACCTTC.

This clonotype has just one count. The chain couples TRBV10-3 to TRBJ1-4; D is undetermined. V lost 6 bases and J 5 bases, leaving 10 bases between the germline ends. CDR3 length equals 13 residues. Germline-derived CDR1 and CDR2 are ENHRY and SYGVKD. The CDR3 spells CAISRHPNEKLFF. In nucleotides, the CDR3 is TGTGCCATCAGCCGCCACCCGAATGAAAAACTGTTTTTT.

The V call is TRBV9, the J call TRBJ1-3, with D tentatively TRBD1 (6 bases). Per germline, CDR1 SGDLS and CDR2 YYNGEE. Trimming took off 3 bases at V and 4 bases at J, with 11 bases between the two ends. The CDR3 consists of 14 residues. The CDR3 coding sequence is TGTGCCAGCAGCGGGACAGTAGAAGGAAACACCATATATTTT. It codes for CASSGTVEGNTIYF.

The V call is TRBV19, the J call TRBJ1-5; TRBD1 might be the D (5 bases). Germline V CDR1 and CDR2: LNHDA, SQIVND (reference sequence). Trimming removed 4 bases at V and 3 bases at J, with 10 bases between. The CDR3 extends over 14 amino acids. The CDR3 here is CASSTTGTNQPQHF. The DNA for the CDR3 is TGTGCCAGTAGTACAACAGGAACCAATCAGCCCCAGCATTTT.

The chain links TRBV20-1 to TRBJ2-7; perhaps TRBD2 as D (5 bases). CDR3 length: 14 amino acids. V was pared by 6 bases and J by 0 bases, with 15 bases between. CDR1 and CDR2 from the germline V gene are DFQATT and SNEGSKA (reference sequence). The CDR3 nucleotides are TGCAGTGCAACCGTTCCGGGGAGCTCCTACGAGCAGTACTTC. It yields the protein CSATVPGSSYEQYF.

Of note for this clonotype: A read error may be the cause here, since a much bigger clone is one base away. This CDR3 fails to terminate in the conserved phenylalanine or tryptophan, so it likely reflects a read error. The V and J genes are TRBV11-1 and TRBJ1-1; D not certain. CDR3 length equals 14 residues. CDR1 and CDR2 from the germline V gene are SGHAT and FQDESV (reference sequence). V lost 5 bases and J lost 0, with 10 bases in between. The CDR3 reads CASSPRFMNTEAFL. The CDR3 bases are TGTGCCAGCAGCCCCCGCTTCATGAACACTGAAGCTTTCCTT.

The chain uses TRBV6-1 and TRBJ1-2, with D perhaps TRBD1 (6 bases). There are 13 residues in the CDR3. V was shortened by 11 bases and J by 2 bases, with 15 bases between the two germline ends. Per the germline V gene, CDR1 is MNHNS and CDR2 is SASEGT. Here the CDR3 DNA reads TGTGCCGCGACTCTCGGGGGCAACTATGGCTACACCTTC. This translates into CAATLGGNYGYTF.

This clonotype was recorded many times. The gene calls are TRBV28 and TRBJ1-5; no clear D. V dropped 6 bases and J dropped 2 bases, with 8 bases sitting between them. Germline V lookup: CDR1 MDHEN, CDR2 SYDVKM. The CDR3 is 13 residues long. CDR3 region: CASRSDGNQPQHF. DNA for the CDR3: TGTGCCAGCAGATCAGATGGCAATCAGCCCCAGCATTTT.

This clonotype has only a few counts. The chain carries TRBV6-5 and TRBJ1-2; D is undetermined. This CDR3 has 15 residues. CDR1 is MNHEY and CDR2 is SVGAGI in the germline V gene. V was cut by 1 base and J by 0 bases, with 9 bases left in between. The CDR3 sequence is CASSYWAGANYGYTF. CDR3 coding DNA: TGTGCCAGCAGTTACTGGGCCGGTGCTAACTATGGCTACACCTTC.

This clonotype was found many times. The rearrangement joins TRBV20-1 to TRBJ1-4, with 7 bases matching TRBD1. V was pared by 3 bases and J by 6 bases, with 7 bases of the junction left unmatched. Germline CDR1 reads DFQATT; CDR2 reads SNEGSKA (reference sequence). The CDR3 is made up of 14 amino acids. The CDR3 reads CSASAGGRDEKLFF. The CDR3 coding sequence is TGCAGTGCTAGTGCAGGGGGGCGGGATGAAAAACTGTTTTTT.

The CDR3 DNA reads as TGCGCCAGCAGCTCTCTTAGAGGGGCCCTGAACACTGAAGCTTTCTTT. Its protein is CASSSLRGALNTEAFF. V usage is TRBV5-1 and J usage is TRBJ1-1, with a tentative D call TRBD1 (5 bases). The germline V and J ends were trimmed by 3 bases and 0 bases, with 15 bases remaining between them. The CDR3 has 16 residues. The germline CDR1 and CDR2 sequences are SGHRS and YFSETQ.

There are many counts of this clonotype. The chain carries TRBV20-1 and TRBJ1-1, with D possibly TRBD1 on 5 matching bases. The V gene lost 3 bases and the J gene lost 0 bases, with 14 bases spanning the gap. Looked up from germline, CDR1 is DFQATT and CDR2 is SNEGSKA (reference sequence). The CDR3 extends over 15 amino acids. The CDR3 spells CSARNDGGLNTEAFF. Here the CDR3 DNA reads TGCAGTGCTAGGAACGACGGGGGACTGAACACTGAAGCTTTCTTT.

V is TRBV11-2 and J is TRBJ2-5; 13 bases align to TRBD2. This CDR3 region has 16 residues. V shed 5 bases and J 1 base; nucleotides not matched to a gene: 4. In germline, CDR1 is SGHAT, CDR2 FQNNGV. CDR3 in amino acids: CASSPGTSGTQETQYF. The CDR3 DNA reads TGTGCCAGCAGCCCCGGGACTAGCGGGACCCAAGAGACCCAGTACTTC.

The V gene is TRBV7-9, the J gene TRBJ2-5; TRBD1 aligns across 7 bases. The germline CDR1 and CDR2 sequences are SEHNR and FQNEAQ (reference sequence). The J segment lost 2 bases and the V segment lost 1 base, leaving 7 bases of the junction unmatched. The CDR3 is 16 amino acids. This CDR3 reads CASSLGVGDSQETQYF. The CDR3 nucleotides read TGTGCCAGCAGCTTAGGAGTCGGGGACAGTCAAGAGACCCAGTACTTC.